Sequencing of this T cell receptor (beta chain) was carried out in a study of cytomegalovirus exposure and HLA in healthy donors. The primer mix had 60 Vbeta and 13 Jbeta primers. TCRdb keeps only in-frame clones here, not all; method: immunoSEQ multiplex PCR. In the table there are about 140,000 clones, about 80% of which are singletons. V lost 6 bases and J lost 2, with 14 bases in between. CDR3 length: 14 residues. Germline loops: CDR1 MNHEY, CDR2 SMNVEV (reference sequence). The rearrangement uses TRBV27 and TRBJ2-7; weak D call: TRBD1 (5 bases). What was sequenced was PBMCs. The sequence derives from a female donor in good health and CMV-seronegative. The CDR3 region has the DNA TGTGCCAGCAGCCAAGGGGATAAGACCTACGAGCAGTACTTC. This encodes CASSQGDKTYEQYF.